A single T cell receptor (beta chain) is shown here with its context. Its antigen is unidentified. Germline CDR1 MNHEY, CDR2 SMNVEV (reference sequence). The CDR3 covers 14 residues. Trimming pared 8 bases from V and 6 bases from J, leaving 17 bases between. This sample was included in a study of OX40 agonist ivuxolimab in advanced cancers. About the study: An agonistic anti-OX40 (CD134) antibody, ivuxolimab, was used to treat the patients.

The method was immunoSEQ multiplex PCR; TCRdb's version includes in-frame clones alone and lacks a portion of them. The table includes more than 80,000 clones, roughly 89% detected once. Study-wide results and limits: In the 0.1 to 3.0 mg/kg range, CD4+ and CD8+ blood T cells had expanded clonally by week 6.

The chain has TRBV27 and TRBJ2-1, with D possibly matching TRBD2 (6 bases). Material: CD4+ or CD8+ T cells sorted from blood, obtained in a trial of the OX40 agonist ivuxolimab. This sequence originates from an adult with an advanced solid tumor such as melanoma, head and neck, liver or kidney cancer. The CDR3 region is CASVPMGGGNEQFF. CDR3 DNA: TGTGCCAGCGTTCCCATGGGGGGTGGCAATGAGCAGTTCTTC.